A single sample is the source of the 24 T cell receptor beta chains below, sequenced in a study of T cell responses to AZD1222 COVID-19 vaccine. The table came from immunoSEQ multiplex PCR; TCRdb's copy has only in-frame clones and leaves some out. Seen here are about 120,000 clones, 70% to 90% observed once, and the top ten hold 8.4%. The starting material was peripheral blood, obtained on day 0 of AZD1222 vaccination. The source of these receptors is an adult in good health.

The V and J genes are TRBV7-2 and TRBJ2-7, with D unresolved. The ends were cut back, 3 bases at V and 3 bases at J, with 15 bases in the middle. Looked up from germline, CDR1 is SGHTA and CDR2 is FQGNSA. The CDR3 spans 15 residues. The CDR3 DNA reads TGTGCCAGCAGCTTGGGTCCTCCCCGTAACTACGAGCAGTACTTC. Protein product: CASSLGPPRNYEQYF.

The chain uses TRBV14 and TRBJ1-2; no reliable D call. Germline-derived CDR1 and CDR2 are SGHDN and FVKESK. V dropped 3 bases and J dropped 8 bases, with 16 bases sitting between them. The CDR3 loop spans 14 amino acids. In nucleotides, the CDR3 is TGTGCCAGCAGCCAGCTGTTGGGTAGTGGGGGCTACACCTTC. It codes for CASSQLLGSGGYTF.

The chain recombines TRBV6-5 with TRBJ2-7; D is unclear. Trimming stripped 6 bases from V and 0 bases from J, with 9 bases between. This CDR3 spans 13 amino acids. Germline values: CDR1 MNHEY, CDR2 SVGAGI. CDR3 nucleotides: TGTGCCAGCAGAGGACGGTCCTCCTACGAGCAGTACTTC. It codes for CASRGRSSYEQYF.

The chain joins TRBV10-3 to TRBJ2-1, with 11 positions matching TRBD2. V trimming: 6 bases; J trimming: 7 bases; junction bases outside the gene matches: 8. This CDR3 contains 15 residues. The germline V gene encodes CDR1 ENHRY and CDR2 SYGVKD. The CDR3 here is CAIRASGRNRNEQFF. The CDR3 coding sequence is TGTGCCATCAGAGCTAGCGGGAGGAATAGGAATGAGCAGTTCTTC.

The genes are TRBV2 and TRBJ1-4; no firm D call. The CDR3 has 14 residues. Germline V gene lookup returns CDR1 SNHLY and CDR2 FYNNEI. V lost 0 bases to trimming and J lost 9 bases, with 11 bases between them. The CDR3 DNA sequence: TGTGCCAGCAGTGAAGCCCCGGGCGGAAAAAAACTGTTTTTT. This sequence encodes CASSEAPGGKKLFF.

This rearrangement joins TRBV28 to TRBJ1-1, with D perhaps matching TRBD1 (6 bases). The ends were cut back, 10 bases at V and 14 bases at J, with 11 bases in the middle. This CDR3 comprises 8 residues. Germline-derived CDR1 and CDR2 are MDHEN and SYDVKM. As DNA, the CDR3 is TGTGCCACCTCACAGGGATTCTTT. This encodes CATSQGFF.

This clone was picked up one time. This rearrangement joins TRBV5-4 to TRBJ1-5, with D tentatively TRBD1 (6 bases). The CDR3 totals 18 residues. Trimming left V 1 base short and J 2 bases short, with 19 bases between. CDR1 is SGHNT, CDR2 YYREEE, per germline (reference sequence). CDR3: CASSLHGGGLGGNQPQHF. As DNA, the CDR3 is TGTGCCAGCAGCTTGCATGGCGGGGGGCTTGGGGGCAATCAGCCCCAGCATTTT.

This chain links TRBV25-1 with TRBJ1-3, with TRBD1 as a possible D gene (5 bases). Trimming pared 4 bases from V and 1 base from J, leaving 11 bases between. Germline values: CDR1 MGHDK, CDR2 SYGVNS. This CDR3 is 15 amino acids long. This CDR3 reads CASSVQGRSGNTIYF. The CDR3 bases are TGTGCCAGCAGTGTCCAGGGACGGTCTGGAAACACCATATATTTT.

The V gene is TRBV5-1, the J gene TRBJ1-3; D not certain. There are 16 residues in the CDR3. Germline CDR1 reads SGHRS; CDR2 reads YFSETQ. Trimming took off 3 bases at V and 0 bases at J, with 13 bases between the two ends. This CDR3 is CASSSPGSGSGNTIYF. CDR3 nucleotides: TGCGCCAGCAGCTCGCCTGGAAGCGGCTCTGGAAACACCATATATTTT.

The CDR3 DNA follows: TGTGCCAGCAGCTCTCGGGACAAGAATTCACCCCTCCACTTT. As protein: CASSSRDKNSPLHF. The gene calls are TRBV7-9 and TRBJ1-6; TRBD1 is a possible D gene (6 bases). V lost 4 bases to trimming and J lost 7 bases, with 11 bases between them. Per germline, CDR1 SEHNR and CDR2 FQNEAQ (reference sequence). There are 14 residues in the CDR3.

V and J are TRBV9 and TRBJ1-5; TRBD1 is a possible D gene (5 bases). The CDR3 consists of 15 residues. Germline assignment: CDR1 SGDLS and CDR2 YYNGEE. Trimming removed 2 bases from V and 4 bases from J, with 13 bases in between. CDR3 bases: TGTGCCAGCAGCGTGGGTCCGGGGGGGAATCAGCCCCAGCATTTT. Its protein product is CASSVGPGGNQPQHF.

The sample holds a few counts of this clone. The chain recombines TRBV6-1 with TRBJ2-2; D is perhaps TRBD2 (6 bases). V gave up 2 bases and J gave up 6 bases, with 22 bases separating them. The CDR3 is made up of 18 amino acids. CDR1 and CDR2 from the germline V gene are MNHNS and SASEGT. CDR3 amino acids: CASSEYPPSSGSAGELFF. In nucleotides, the CDR3 is TGTGCCAGCAGTGAATACCCCCCGTCTTCCGGGAGTGCCGGGGAGCTGTTTTTT.

This sequence joins TRBV5-1 and TRBJ2-7; D might be TRBD2 (5 bases). Germline V gene data show CDR1 as SGHRS and CDR2 as YFSETQ. Trimming pared 4 bases from V and 5 bases from J, leaving 13 bases between. CDR3 length: 13 amino acids. CDR3 sequence: CASSTELGNEQYF. The CDR3 DNA reads TGCGCCAGCAGCACCGAACTAGGCAACGAGCAGTACTTC. Full variable domain (rest looked up from reference TRBV5-1 and TRBJ2-7): KAGVTQTPRYLIKTRGQQVTLSCSPISGHRSVSWYQQTPGQGLQFLFEYFSETQRNKGNFPGRFSGRQFSNSRSEMNVSTLELGDSALYLCASSTELGNEQYFGPGTRLTVT.

This clone was seen only once. V and J are TRBV9 and TRBJ2-3; 12 nucleotides line up with TRBD2. Per the germline V gene, CDR1 is SGDLS and CDR2 is YYNGEE. J was trimmed by 5 bases and V by 3 bases; bases with no gene match: 7. The CDR3 is 16 amino acids. CDR3 bases: TGTGCCAGCAGCGCCCTAGCGGGGGGGCCGGAAGATACGCAGTATTTT. Protein: CASSALAGGPEDTQYF.

The chain recombines TRBV5-4 with TRBJ1-6; D possibly corresponds to TRBD1 (5 bases). CDR1 is SGHNT and CDR2 is YYREEE in the germline V gene (reference sequence). Trimming shortened V by 2 bases and J by 7 bases, and 13 bases separated the two germline ends. The CDR3 has 15 amino acids. CDR3 loop: CASSFRGRVNSPLHF. CDR3 in DNA: TGTGCCAGCAGCTTTCGGGGCAGGGTCAATTCACCCCTCCACTTT.

The chain is built from TRBV6-6 and TRBJ1-2; no clear D gene. CDR1 MNHNY and CDR2 SVGAGI come from the germline V gene (reference sequence). V was cut by 3 bases and J by 7 bases, with 3 bases left in between. The CDR3 covers 10 residues. CDR3: CASSYSGYTF. CDR3 coding DNA: TGTGCCAGCAGTTATTCTGGCTACACCTTC.

This clone is a singleton in its sample. The chain employs TRBV27 and TRBJ2-2; no clear D. The CDR3 spans 14 residues. The germline CDR1 and CDR2 sequences are MNHEY and SMNVEV (reference sequence). Trimming cost V 3 bases and J 3 bases, with 8 bases left between them. CDR3 nucleotides: TGTGCCAGCAGTTTTAGGCCGGACACCGGGGAGCTGTTTTTT. It yields the protein CASSFRPDTGELFF.

This chain links TRBV9 with TRBJ1-5; a weak D match, TRBD1 (6 bases). V shed 0 bases and J shed 2 bases, with 6 bases lying between them. Germline lookup yields CDR1 SGDLS and CDR2 YYNGEE. This CDR3 is built from 14 residues. In DNA, the CDR3 is TGTGCCAGCAGCGTAGCAGGGGGCAATCAGCCCCAGCATTTT. Its translation: CASSVAGGNQPQHF.

The J gene is TRBJ1-6, the V gene TRBV3-1 (or the pseudogene TRBV3-2), with D hard to call. Between the trimmed V and J ends, which lost 1 base and 8 bases, there was a span of 12 bases. Germline-derived CDR1 and CDR2 are LGHDT and YNNKEL (reference sequence). This CDR3 spans 15 amino acids. CDR3: CASSQGGGVDSPLHF. The CDR3 nucleotides are TGTGCCAGCAGCCAAGGGGGTGGGGTTGATTCACCCCTCCACTTT.

The genes are TRBV27 and TRBJ2-1, with a possible D match to TRBD2 (5 bases). V gave up 7 bases and J gave up 3 bases, with 19 bases separating them. CDR1 and CDR2 from the germline V gene are MNHEY and SMNVEV (reference sequence). The CDR3 spans 16 residues. As DNA, the CDR3 is TGTGCCAGCAAAACCCCCGGGGATCTGGACTACAATGAGCAGTTCTTC. This gives the protein CASKTPGDLDYNEQFF.

The V call is TRBV15, the J call TRBJ2-1, with 12 bases lining up with TRBD1. The CDR3 loop spans 19 amino acids. Looked up from germline, CDR1 is LNHNV and CDR2 is YYDKDF (reference sequence). J was trimmed by 7 bases and V by 3 bases; bases with no gene match: 16. This CDR3 reads CATSSGTGGPYRDRNEQFF. CDR3 sequence (DNA): TGTGCCACCAGCAGCGGGACAGGGGGCCCCTACAGGGACAGGAATGAGCAGTTCTTC.

The genes are TRBV7-9 and TRBJ2-5; no definite D call. V was shortened by 0 bases and J by 1 base, with 3 bases between the two germline ends. CDR1 is SEHNR and CDR2 is FQNEAQ in the germline V gene (reference sequence). CDR3 length: 13 residues. This chain's CDR3 is CASSLATQETQYF. CDR3 sequence (DNA): TGTGCCAGCAGCTTAGCAACCCAAGAGACCCAGTACTTC.

The CDR3 DNA is TGTGCCAGTACACGCGGGGGGAACTTCTACAATGAGCAGTTCTTC. Protein sequence: CASTRGGNFYNEQFF. The chain employs TRBV19 and TRBJ2-1; 8 positions match TRBD2. Germline CDR1 reads LNHDA; CDR2 reads SQIVND (reference sequence). The V gene end was trimmed by 7 bases and the J gene end by 3 bases; junction bases not matched to a gene: 8. The CDR3 contains 15 residues.

This chain connects TRBV28 to TRBJ2-1; no clear D gene. The CDR3 is 11 amino acids. Germline V gives CDR1 MDHEN, CDR2 SYDVKM. Between the trimmed V and J ends, which lost 5 bases and 9 bases, there was a span of 8 bases. The CDR3 loop is CASSPDFEQFF. The CDR3 bases are TGTGCCAGCAGTCCAGATTTTGAGCAGTTCTTC.